One sample yielded the 29 T cell receptor beta chains listed below, sequenced in a study of T cell changes during pregnancy in multiple sclerosis. Here immunoSEQ multiplex PCR was the method, and the copy in TCRdb shows in-frame clones only, minus some. The table lists around 92,000 clones, approximately 93% of them singletons. Sequenced material: peripheral blood, taken after pregnancy. These receptors were taken from a female donor with multiple sclerosis, enrolled in a pregnancy study.

The rearrangement joins TRBV20-1 to TRBJ1-1; D not certain. V gave up 4 bases and J gave up 8 bases, with 11 bases separating them. Germline CDR1 reads DFQATT; CDR2 reads SNEGSKA (reference sequence). This CDR3 spans 11 amino acids. For the CDR3, the DNA is TGCAGTGCTACGCGAGGAAGGGAAGCTTTCTTT. Translation: CSATRGREAFF.

The chain employs TRBV19 and TRBJ2-5; 9 bases fit TRBD1. Germline lookup yields CDR1 LNHDA and CDR2 SQIVND (reference sequence). This CDR3 has 17 residues. Trimming cost V 5 bases and J 2 bases; bases outside gene matches: 12. Here the CDR3 reads CASSPGQGPLLQETQYF. CDR3 DNA: TGTGCCAGTAGTCCAGGACAGGGGCCTCTTCTTCAAGAGACCCAGTACTTC.

J is TRBJ2-3 and V is TRBV27; 11 bases fit TRBD1. The CDR3 runs to 16 residues. J gave up 3 bases and V 4 bases, and 6 bases lay outside the gene matches. The V gene's germline CDR1 is MNHEY and CDR2 SMNVEV (reference sequence). The CDR3 coding sequence is TGTGCCAGCAGTTACCTGGGACAGGGGGTGACAGATACGCAGTATTTT. This gives the protein CASSYLGQGVTDTQYF.

As DNA, the CDR3 is TGTGCCAGCAGCTTTGTAAAGGAGGCGTACAATGAGCAGTTCTTC. Its translation: CASSFVKEAYNEQFF. The chain recombines TRBV11-1 with TRBJ2-1, with TRBD2 as a possible D gene (5 bases). The CDR3 extends over 15 amino acids. V lost 3 bases and J lost 4, with 13 bases in between. CDR1 and CDR2 from the germline V gene are SGHAT and FQDESV (reference sequence).

CDR3 protein: CATSRDQVAGKHGELFF. CDR3 in DNA: TGTGCCACCAGCAGAGATCAAGTAGCGGGAAAGCACGGGGAGCTGTTTTTT. V gene TRBV15 combines with J gene TRBJ2-2; 8 nucleotides agree with TRBD2. This CDR3 contains 17 residues. V trimming: 0 bases; J trimming: 7 bases; junction bases outside the gene matches: 10. Germline CDR1 and CDR2: LNHNV and YYDKDF (reference sequence).

This rearrangement joins TRBV5-4 to TRBJ2-7; tentative D call: TRBD2 (6 bases). This CDR3 region has 12 residues. Germline assignment: CDR1 SGHNT and CDR2 YYREEE (reference sequence). V was cut by 0 bases and J by 10 bases, with 11 bases left in between. The CDR3 DNA follows: TGTGCCAGCAGCTTGGAGGGCGGGGTTCAGTACTTC. Translation gives CASSLEGGVQYF.

This sequence joins TRBV6-5 and TRBJ2-1; D is possibly TRBD2 (5 bases). V was shortened by 0 bases and J by 5 bases, with 5 bases between the two germline ends. Germline V gives CDR1 MNHEY, CDR2 SVGAGI. The CDR3 totals 13 residues. The CDR3 region is CASSYSTNNEQFF. The CDR3 DNA follows: TGTGCCAGCAGTTACTCGACTAACAATGAGCAGTTCTTC.

This chain links TRBV30 with TRBJ2-3, with 7 bases fitting TRBD2. Germline-derived CDR1 and CDR2 are GTSNPN and SVGIG (reference sequence). The CDR3 consists of 16 residues. V lost 1 base to trimming and J lost 6 bases; unmatched junction nucleotides: 13. As DNA, the CDR3 is TGTGCCTGGAGTGGGACTAGAGTTTTCTTAGGGGATACGCAGTATTTT. As protein: CAWSGTRVFLGDTQYF.

The V and J genes are TRBV14 and TRBJ2-2; a weak D match, TRBD1 (6 bases). With 3 bases removed from V and 3 bases from J, the gap between germline ends came to 11 bases. Germline V gene sequence: CDR1 SGHDN, CDR2 FVKESK. The CDR3 has 15 amino acids. CDR3 DNA: TGTGCCAGCAGCCATTACGGACAGTACACCGGGGAGCTGTTTTTT. Residues: CASSHYGQYTGELFF.

V and J are TRBV7-9 and TRBJ1-2, with D possibly TRBD1 on 5 matching bases. Trimming left V 4 bases short and J 0 bases short, with 12 bases between. Germline CDR1 and CDR2: SEHNR and FQNEAQ (reference sequence). The CDR3 consists of 15 residues. This CDR3 reads CASSSGGLSNYGYTF. CDR3 nucleotide sequence: TGTGCCAGCAGCTCCGGGGGTCTATCTAACTATGGCTACACCTTC.

The chain recombines TRBV2 with TRBJ2-3; 10 bases fit TRBD2. Germline loops: CDR1 SNHLY, CDR2 FYNNEI. The CDR3 extends over 15 amino acids. The V and J ends lost 6 bases and 2 bases, in that order; junction bases with no gene match: 5. CDR3 nucleotides: TGTGCCAGCAGACCCACTAGCGGGATCACAGATACGCAGTATTTT. It codes for CASRPTSGITDTQYF.

The chain recombines TRBV2 with TRBJ2-1; 11 bases map to TRBD2. Germline CDR1 is SNHLY and CDR2 is FYNNEI. V dropped 4 bases and J dropped 3; count of bases not matched to a gene: 5. The CDR3 consists of 16 residues. Written as DNA, the CDR3 is TGTGCCAGCAGTGGAAGGGGGACTAGCGGCTACAATGAGCAGTTCTTC. Translation gives CASSGRGTSGYNEQFF.

The chain has TRBV18 and TRBJ2-3; D possibly corresponds to TRBD1 (6 bases). V dropped 3 bases and J dropped 0 bases, with 10 bases sitting between them. The CDR3 has 15 residues. The V gene's germline CDR1 is KGHSH and CDR2 LQKENI. Here the CDR3 reads CASSPNQGSTDTQYF. For the CDR3, the DNA is TGTGCCAGCTCACCGAATCAGGGGAGCACAGATACGCAGTATTTT.

The V gene is TRBV27, the J gene TRBJ2-7; TRBD2 matches at 11 bases. V dropped 2 bases and J dropped 5; count of bases not matched to a gene: 8. CDR3 length: 16 residues. Germline CDR1 and CDR2: MNHEY and SMNVEV (reference sequence). CDR3 amino acids: CASSLQALAGVNEQYF. CDR3 bases: TGTGCCAGCAGTTTACAGGCACTAGCGGGAGTTAACGAGCAGTACTTC.

The chain joins TRBV2 to TRBJ1-2, with 12 nucleotides matching TRBD1. V shed 4 bases and J 7 bases; nucleotides not matched to a gene: 7. CDR1 SNHLY and CDR2 FYNNEI come from the germline V gene. This CDR3 contains 15 residues. CDR3 sequence: CASSGPGQGAGGYTF. CDR3 bases: TGTGCCAGCAGTGGGCCGGGACAGGGGGCAGGTGGCTACACCTTC.

V usage is TRBV6-1 and J usage is TRBJ1-2; 7 nucleotides line up with TRBD1. V was pared by 4 bases and J by 8 bases, with 13 bases of the junction left unmatched. There are 15 residues in the CDR3. The germline V gene encodes CDR1 MNHNS and CDR2 SASEGT. CDR3 coding DNA: TGTGCCAGCAGTGGCATGGGTACAGGGGAGTGGGGCTACACCTTC. Residues: CASSGMGTGEWGYTF.

This clone appeared a single time. The V gene is TRBV5-1, the J gene TRBJ1-1; possibly TRBD1 for D (5 bases). Germline V gene data show CDR1 as SGHRS and CDR2 as YFSETQ. Trimming removed 0 bases at V and 4 bases at J, with 7 bases between. The CDR3 spans 13 residues. The CDR3 DNA reads as TGCGCCAGCAGCTTGGAGGGGCTCACTGAAGCTTTCTTT. Translated: CASSLEGLTEAFF. The whole variable domain, filled in from reference TRBV5-1 and TRBJ1-1, reads KAGVTQTPRYLIKTRGQQVTLSCSPISGHRSVSWYQQTPGQGLQFLFEYFSETQRNKGNFPGRFSGRQFSNSRSEMNVSTLELGDSALYLCASSLEGLTEAFFGQGTRLTVV.

The chain recombines TRBV28 with TRBJ2-1; the D gene is possibly TRBD2 (6 bases). The CDR3 runs 13 residues. V lost 8 bases, J lost 8 bases, and 16 bases lay in between. The V gene's germline CDR1 is MDHEN and CDR2 SYDVKM. The chain's CDR3 is CASLTGVRDEQFF. The CDR3 DNA reads as TGTGCCAGCCTAACGGGAGTGAGGGATGAGCAGTTCTTC.

The rearrangement uses TRBV7-9 and TRBJ1-4; 9 bases line up with TRBD1. CDR3 length equals 19 residues. Germline values: CDR1 SEHNR, CDR2 FQNEAQ (reference sequence). V lost 5 bases to trimming and J lost 4 bases; unmatched junction nucleotides: 17. The CDR3 here is CASSPTAGTGFGFNEKLFF. As DNA, the CDR3 is TGTGCCAGCAGCCCGACTGCCGGGACAGGGTTTGGGTTTAATGAAAAACTGTTTTTT.

This clone was seen once. The chain is built from TRBV7-8 and TRBJ1-5; 9 bases are a match to TRBD1. The length of the CDR3 is 17 residues. V lost 6 bases, J lost 0 bases, and 9 bases stayed unmatched. The germline V gene encodes CDR1 SGHVS and CDR2 FQNEAQ. CDR3 in amino acids: CASSQPGQGDSNQPQHF. In DNA form, the CDR3 reads TGTGCCAGCAGTCAACCGGGACAGGGAGATAGCAATCAGCCCCAGCATTTT.

The J gene is TRBJ1-5, the V gene TRBV6-4, with D uncertain. Germline CDR1 MRHNA, CDR2 SNTAGT. V lost 0 bases and J 5 bases, leaving 2 bases between the germline ends. The CDR3 has 12 amino acids. In DNA form, the CDR3 reads TGTGCCAGCAGTGACTCCTATCAGCCCCAGCATTTT. Translated, it gives CASSDSYQPQHF.

The chain recombines TRBV7-2 with TRBJ1-3; 7 bases map to TRBD1. J lost 0 bases, V lost 5 bases, and 4 bases had no gene match. The CDR3 consists of 15 residues. The germline CDR1 and CDR2 sequences are SGHTA and FQGNSA. The CDR3 sequence: CASSRDSISGNTIYF. CDR3 in DNA: TGTGCCAGCAGCCGGGACAGTATCTCTGGAAACACCATATATTTT.

This rearrangement joins TRBV4-1 to TRBJ2-7; 9 positions agree with TRBD2. Germline lookup yields CDR1 MGHRA and CDR2 YSYEKL. V shed 0 bases, J shed 1 base, and the junction held 1 base outside the gene matches. The CDR3 consists of 15 residues. CDR3 in amino acids: CASSQEAGGSYEQYF. CDR3 sequence (DNA): TGCGCCAGCAGCCAAGAGGCGGGAGGGTCCTACGAGCAGTACTTC.

The CDR3 region has the DNA TGTGCCAGCTCACCCAAACTAGCGGGAGCTGGTGAGCAGTTCTTC. Protein product: CASSPKLAGAGEQFF. The chain couples TRBV18 to TRBJ2-1; 11 bases fit TRBD2. The CDR3 runs 15 residues. Germline lookup yields CDR1 KGHSH and CDR2 LQKENI. V dropped 3 bases and J dropped 9; count of bases not matched to a gene: 7. The full variable domain, with the rest looked up from reference TRBV18 and TRBJ2-1, is NAGVMQNPRHLVRRRGQEARLRCSPMKGHSHVYWYRQLPEEGLKFMVYLQKENIIDESGMPKERFSAEFPKEGPSILRIQQVVRGDSAAYFCASSPKLAGAGEQFFGPGTRLTVL.

This chain links TRBV6-6 with TRBJ2-1, with 10 bases aligning to TRBD2. The ends lost 0 bases at V and 9 bases at J; junction bases unmatched: 8. CDR3 size: 16 residues. Germline V gene data show CDR1 as MNHNY and CDR2 as SVGAGI (reference sequence). Here the CDR3 reads CASSYSRLAGVSEQFF. The CDR3, as DNA: TGTGCCAGCAGTTACTCGCGGCTAGCGGGAGTGAGTGAGCAGTTCTTC.

The V call is TRBV19, the J call TRBJ2-2, with D possibly being TRBD2 (5 bases). The CDR3 runs to 14 residues. Trimming removed 3 bases at V and 8 bases at J, with 13 bases between. Germline CDR1 reads LNHDA; CDR2 reads SQIVND (reference sequence). CDR3 nucleotide sequence: TGTGCCAGTAGTATGGTTTGGGAGTTGGGGGAGCTGTTTTTT. Its translation: CASSMVWELGELFF.

The CDR3 DNA sequence: TGTGCCAGCAGCTTAGATCAGAGAAGGGGGCGGTCAAATGAGCAGTTCTTC. This sequence encodes CASSLDQRRGRSNEQFF. V gene TRBV11-2 combines with J gene TRBJ2-1, with 7 positions matching TRBD1. Germline loops: CDR1 SGHAT, CDR2 FQNNGV. CDR3 length: 17 residues. Trimming removed 0 bases from V and 7 bases from J; junction bases left unmatched: 12.

The chain recombines TRBV5-1 with TRBJ1-2; D gene unclear. The CDR3 totals 15 residues. The V end lost 10 bases, the J end lost 3 bases, and 22 bases lay between the germline ends. The V gene's germline CDR1 is SGHRS and CDR2 YFSETQ. For the CDR3, the DNA is TGCGCCGGACTCCCCGGGAAGGGTATAGACTATGGCTACACCTTC. Protein sequence: CAGLPGKGIDYGYTF. Full variable domain (rest looked up from reference TRBV5-1 and TRBJ1-2): KAGVTQTPRYLIKTRGQQVTLSCSPISGHRSVSWYQQTPGQGLQFLFEYFSETQRNKGNFPGRFSGRQFSNSRSEMNVSTLELGDSALYLCAGLPGKGIDYGYTFGSGTRLTVV.

V and J are TRBV27 and TRBJ2-3; 14 nucleotides align to TRBD2. The germline gives CDR1 MNHEY, CDR2 SMNVEV (reference sequence). With 5 bases clipped from V and 4 bases from J, the junction kept 11 bases outside the gene matches. The CDR3 consists of 18 residues. The CDR3 DNA is TGTGCCAGCAGTCCCGGGACTAGCGGGAGCTTTTCCCCAGATACGCAGTATTTT. Amino acids: CASSPGTSGSFSPDTQYF.